This T cell receptor beta chain came from a study of CD8+ T cells in alopecia areata. Study outcomes and limitations: Many expanded lesional clones persisted in scalp and blood during tofacitinib.

Comments on this clone: Its target is unknown.

Treatment of the sample: oral pan-JAK inhibitor, 5-10 mg twice daily. Extracted RNA was reverse transcribed into cDNA, the sequencing template. Sequenced by immunoSEQ multiplex PCR; TCRdb stores in-frame clones only, minus some. Of about 120,000 clones in the sample, about 50% were seen once. There are 15 residues in the CDR3. Trimming removed 5 bases from V and 0 bases from J, with 14 bases in between. The germline V gene has CDR1 MDHEN and CDR2 SYDVKM. The sequence derives from a human donor with alopecia areata. The sequencing here drew on CD4+ T cells sorted from blood, taken at week 4, from a patient treated with tofacitinib. J is TRBJ2-7 and V is TRBV28, with D possibly matching TRBD2 (7 bases). The CDR3 DNA reads as TGTGCCAGCAGTAGGGGGGGAGCCTCCTCCTACGAGCAGTACTTC. The encoded protein is CASSRGGASSYEQYF.